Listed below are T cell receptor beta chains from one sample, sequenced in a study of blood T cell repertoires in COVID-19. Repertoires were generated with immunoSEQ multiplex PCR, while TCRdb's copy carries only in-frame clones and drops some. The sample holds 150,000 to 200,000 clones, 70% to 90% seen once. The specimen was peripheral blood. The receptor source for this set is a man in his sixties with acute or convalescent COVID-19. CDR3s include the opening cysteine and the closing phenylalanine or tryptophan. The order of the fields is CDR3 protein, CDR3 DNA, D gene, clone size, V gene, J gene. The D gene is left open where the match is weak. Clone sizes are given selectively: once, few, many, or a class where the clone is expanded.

CDR3: CASSKGTGENTGELFF
DNA: TGTGCCAGCAGCAAGGGGACAGGGGAGAACACCGGGGAGCTGTTTTTT
D: TRBD1
size: NA
V: TRBV11-1
J: TRBJ2-2

CDR3: CASSQPGGRNTEAFF
DNA: TGCGCCAGCAGCCAACCAGGGGGGAGAAACACTGAAGCTTTCTTT
D: TRBD1
size: NA
V: TRBV5-1
J: TRBJ1-1

CDR3: CASSMIGQDGNRYGYTF
DNA: TGTGCCAGTAGTATGATAGGACAGGACGGTAACCGCTATGGCTACACCTTC
D: TRBD1
size: NA
V: TRBV19
J: TRBJ1-2

CDR3: CATGAQSTDTQYF
DNA: TGTGCCACCGGAGCCCAAAGCACAGATACGCAGTATTTT
D: NA
size: NA
V: TRBV24-1
J: TRBJ2-3

CDR3: CASTNPQVVGNTIYF
DNA: TGTGCCAGCACCAACCCTCAGGTTGTTGGAAACACCATATATTTT
D: NA
size: NA
V: TRBV6-5
J: TRBJ1-3

CDR3: CASSSRQGKAFF
DNA: TGTGCCAGCAGTTCCAGACAGGGAAAAGCTTTCTTT
D: TRBD1
size: NA
V: TRBV6-6
J: TRBJ1-1

CDR3: CASRRTGNYEQYF
DNA: TGTGCCAGCAGAAGGACAGGGAACTACGAGCAGTACTTC
D: TRBD1
size: NA
V: TRBV27
J: TRBJ2-7

CDR3: CASSGNVAGGPRSDTQYF
DNA: TGTGCCAGCAGCGGAAACGTAGCGGGGGGGCCCAGGTCAGATACGCAGTATTTT
D: TRBD2
size: NA
V: TRBV9
J: TRBJ2-3

CDR3: CASSEPQTTEAFF
DNA: TGTGCCAGCAGTGAACCACAGACGACTGAAGCTTTCTTT
D: NA
size: NA
V: TRBV2
J: TRBJ1-1

CDR3: CASSPSRGGNEQYF
DNA: TGCGCCAGCAGCCCCTCTCGGGGGGGCAACGAGCAGTACTTC
D: TRBD2
size: few
V: TRBV5-1
J: TRBJ2-7

CDR3: CASSSRTSGGSYNEQFF
DNA: TGTGCCAGCAGCAGCCGGACTAGCGGGGGGTCGTACAATGAGCAGTTCTTC
D: TRBD2
size: few
V: TRBV7-2
J: TRBJ2-1

CDR3: CASSQVAGARAFF
DNA: TGTGCCAGCAGCCAAGTGGCGGGGGCTCGCGCTTTCTTT
D: NA
size: NA
V: TRBV3-1/TRBV3-2
J: TRBJ1-1

CDR3: CASSRGGTGDTQYF
DNA: TGCGCCAGCAGCCGAGGGGGCACCGGGGATACGCAGTATTTT
D: TRBD1
size: NA
V: TRBV5-1
J: TRBJ2-3

CDR3: CASSPRGGTTGANVLTF
DNA: TGTGCCAGCAGCCCACGGGGGGGGACAACTGGGGCCAACGTCCTGACTTTC
D: TRBD2
size: NA
V: TRBV5-4
J: TRBJ2-6

CDR3: CASSFRGEQYF
DNA: TGTGCCAGCAGCTTCCGGGGCGAGCAGTACTTC
D: NA
size: once
V: TRBV7-3
J: TRBJ2-7

CDR3: CASSGRLTGIEAFF
DNA: TGTGCCAGCAGCGGAAGATTGACAGGGATCGAAGCTTTCTTT
D: TRBD1
size: NA
V: TRBV7-9
J: TRBJ1-1

CDR3: CASSHIAGDNEQFF
DNA: TGCGCCAGCAGCCACATAGCGGGGGACAATGAGCAGTTCTTC
D: TRBD2
size: NA
V: TRBV4-1
J: TRBJ2-1

CDR3: CASSPGTGIREQYF
DNA: TGTGCCAGTAGCCCCGGGACAGGGATTCGCGAGCAGTACTTC
D: TRBD1
size: NA
V: TRBV19
J: TRBJ2-7

CDR3: CASSPRENTEAFF
DNA: TGTGCCAGCTCACCACGCGAGAACACTGAAGCTTTCTTT
D: NA
size: once
V: TRBV18
J: TRBJ1-1

CDR3: CASSGLGRGKSYNEQFF
DNA: TGTGCCAGCAGTGGTCTTGGACGGGGAAAATCCTACAATGAGCAGTTCTTC
D: NA
size: NA
V: TRBV9
J: TRBJ2-1

CDR3: CAWSPTAYEQYF
DNA: TGTGCCTGGAGTCCGACAGCCTACGAGCAGTACTTC
D: NA
size: NA
V: TRBV30
J: TRBJ2-7

CDR3: CASSFGQFNTEAFF
DNA: TGTGCCAGCAGTTTTGGACAGTTCAACACTGAAGCTTTCTTT
D: NA
size: NA
V: TRBV27
J: TRBJ1-1

CDR3: CASSGIDINYGYTF
DNA: TGTGCCAGCAGTGGGATCGACATTAACTATGGCTACACCTTC
D: NA
size: NA
V: TRBV2
J: TRBJ1-2

CDR3: CALTTDANTEAFF
DNA: TGTGCCTTAACGACAGATGCGAACACTGAAGCTTTCTTT
D: NA
size: NA
V: TRBV10-3
J: TRBJ1-1

CDR3: CASSLGAPRNSPLHF
DNA: TGTGCCAGCAGCTTGGGAGCACCCAGGAATTCACCCCTCCACTTT
D: NA
size: NA
V: TRBV5-6
J: TRBJ1-6

CDR3: CASSFGQGADEQYF
DNA: TGTGCCAGCAGCTTCGGACAGGGGGCTGACGAGCAGTACTTC
D: TRBD1
size: NA
V: TRBV6-1
J: TRBJ2-7

CDR3: CSASIGAYGYTF
DNA: TGCAGTGCTAGTATTGGGGCGTATGGCTACACCTTC
D: NA
size: NA
V: TRBV20-1
J: TRBJ1-2

CDR3: CAWGGGSNQPQHF
DNA: TGTGCCTGGGGGGGAGGTAGCAATCAGCCCCAGCATTTT
D: NA
size: NA
V: TRBV30
J: TRBJ1-5

CDR3: CASRYRAGGNEQFF
DNA: TGTGCCAGCAGGTACAGAGCGGGGGGGAATGAGCAGTTCTTC
D: TRBD2
size: NA
V: TRBV7-2
J: TRBJ2-1

CDR3: CAWSGTSGTNEQFF
DNA: TGTGCCTGGAGTGGGACTAGCGGTACCAATGAGCAGTTCTTC
D: TRBD2
size: NA
V: TRBV30
J: TRBJ2-1

CDR3: CASKEGAYSGNTIYF
DNA: TGTGCCAGCAAAGAGGGGGCGTACTCTGGAAACACCATATATTTT
D: TRBD1
size: NA
V: TRBV2
J: TRBJ1-3

CDR3: CAWSMTGYYGYTF
DNA: TGTGCCTGGAGTATGACAGGGTACTATGGCTACACCTTC
D: TRBD1
size: NA
V: TRBV30
J: TRBJ1-2

CDR3: CASSGSEVSYEQYF
DNA: TGTGCCAGCAGTGGCTCGGAGGTTTCCTACGAGCAGTACTTC
D: NA
size: NA
V: TRBV2
J: TRBJ2-7

CDR3: CASSSGGGMNTEAFF
DNA: TGTGCCAGCAGCTCCGGTGGAGGGATGAACACTGAAGCTTTCTTT
D: NA
size: once
V: TRBV5-5
J: TRBJ1-1

CDR3: CSARGGAIVTF
DNA: TGCAGTGCAAGGGGGGGCGCCATCGTCACCTTC
D: NA
size: NA
V: TRBV20-1
J: TRBJ1-2

CDR3: CATSDGQGKETQYF
DNA: TGTGCCACCAGTGATGGACAGGGTAAAGAGACCCAGTACTTC
D: TRBD1
size: NA
V: TRBV24-1
J: TRBJ2-5

CDR3: CSVGTVETQYF
DNA: TGCAGCGTAGGGACAGTCGAGACCCAGTACTTC
D: TRBD1
size: NA
V: TRBV29-1
J: TRBJ2-5

CDR3: CAWSVPTSGGAYGTQYF
DNA: TGTGCCTGGAGTGTACCGACTAGCGGGGGGGCCTATGGTACGCAGTATTTT
D: TRBD2
size: once
V: TRBV30
J: TRBJ2-3

CDR3: CASSATGRREKLFF
DNA: TGTGCCAGCTCAGCGACAGGGCGTCGAGAAAAACTGTTTTTT
D: TRBD1
size: NA
V: TRBV18
J: TRBJ1-4

CDR3: CASERQGANEKLFF
DNA: TGTGCCAGCGAACGCCAAGGGGCTAATGAAAAACTGTTTTTT
D: NA
size: NA
V: TRBV5-6
J: TRBJ1-4

CDR3: CASSLVTGAAPRAFF
DNA: TGTGCCAGCAGCTTGGTCACAGGGGCGGCCCCCAGAGCTTTCTTT
D: TRBD1
size: NA
V: TRBV5-5
J: TRBJ1-1

CDR3: CASSIYTGVLTEAFF
DNA: TGTGCCAGTAGTATATACACAGGGGTGTTGACTGAAGCTTTCTTT
D: TRBD1
size: NA
V: TRBV19
J: TRBJ1-1

CDR3: CASRPQTYSNQPQHF
DNA: TGTGCCAGCAGACCTCAGACTTATAGCAATCAGCCCCAGCATTTT
D: NA
size: NA
V: TRBV27
J: TRBJ1-5

CDR3: CASSLGQAKTDTQYF
DNA: TGTGCCAGCAGCTTAGGCCAGGCTAAAACAGATACGCAGTATTTT
D: NA
size: once
V: TRBV7-9
J: TRBJ2-3